This TCR beta chain emerged from a study of T cell clusters in autoimmune cytopenias. Germline CDR1 DFQATT, CDR2 SNEGSKA (reference sequence). The CDR3 has 13 residues. Each sample's input was approximately 270 ng genomic DNA, 30,000 to 45,000 genome equivalents. TRB was amplified by touch-down multiplex PCR, primer pools A and B combined. TCRdb re-called the multiplex PCR reads and shows each CDR3 protein once, DNA omitted. This table holds roughly 4,000 distinct CDR3 sequences. The TCR sequence derives from a human donor with an autoimmune cytopenia or autoimmune hepatitis (not recorded which). The chain joins TRBV20-1 to TRBJ2-3; checking the TCRdb D call of TRBD1 is not possible without DNA. Sequencing used peripheral blood. CDR3: CSARTPLGDTQYF.